This TCR beta chain stems from a study of T cells in localized non-small cell lung cancer. The study, taken as a whole, reports: Higher adjacent-lung clonality was associated with shorter survival. Among the top 100 tumor clones, a median around 57 appeared in adjacent lung. There was higher T cell clonality in uninvolved adjacent lung than in tumor, and it was highest there. Heterogeneity remains possible, as sequencing covered one tumor region only.

Sequenced by immunoSEQ multiplex PCR; TCRdb stores in-frame clones only, minus some. The data hold about 9,600 clones, with about nine tenths observed a single time. For this clone: The antigen remains unidentified.

Germline CDR1 is MDHEN and CDR2 is SYDVKM. There are 15 residues in the CDR3. J was trimmed by 3 bases and V by 2 bases; bases with no gene match: 6. Sample: peripheral blood, taken before any cancer treatment. This receptor was taken from a male donor older than 55 with stage III squamous cell lung carcinoma. The chain has TRBV28 and TRBJ2-5, with 7 bases that match TRBD1. The CDR3 loop is CASSLPGTVEETQYF. The CDR3, as DNA: TGTGCCAGCAGTTTACCCGGGACAGTCGAAGAGACCCAGTACTTC.